This TCR beta chain was captured in a study of identical twins. TCRdb reprocessed the 5' RACE reads via MiXCR and lists one record per CDR3 protein. Among 200,000 to 250,000 distinct CDR3 sequences listed, 7.5% were seen once. V was clipped by 2 bases and J by 5 bases; unmatched bases: 3. The CDR3 spans 14 residues. The germline CDR1 and CDR2 sequences are MNHNS and SASEGT. General study points: While abundant cord blood beta clonotypes carried fewer insertions, memory repertoires showed no such pattern.

This clonotype was picked up a small number of times. What it binds is not known. These data also featured in a second study, about yellow fever vaccine responses in identical twins.

Sequenced: CD8+ T cells sorted from blood. The chain employs TRBV6-1 and TRBJ2-3; 8 nucleotides align to TRBD2. The receptor comes from a woman between 18 and 29 years old in good health. The CDR3 here is CASSELSGGDTQYF. The CDR3 DNA is TGTGCCAGCAGTGAACTAAGCGGGGGAGATACGCAGTATTTT.